The 24 T cell receptor beta chains listed next were all sequenced from one sample in a study of T cell repertoires in cytomegalovirus infection. Antigens for these TCRs are unknown. TCRdb recomputed calls from the reads with MiXCR, one row per CDR3 protein. The sample shows hundreds of thousands of distinct CDR3 sequences, roughly 30% of them seen only once. Sequencing was performed on cultured PBMCs, taken from culture after CMV antigen stimulation. These receptors came from a human donor in good health (CMV status not recorded). Some clones in this sample may be carry-over from other donors' samples.

The V call is TRBV6-5, the J call TRBJ2-1; TRBD2 agrees at 11 bases. This CDR3 has 15 residues. Germline V gene lookup returns CDR1 MNHEY and CDR2 SVGAGI. Trimming took 4 bases from V and 9 from J; bases not matched to a gene: 8. CDR3 sequence reads: CASSSLAGVQGEQFF. The CDR3 DNA reads TGTGCCAGCAGTTCACTAGCGGGGGTACAGGGTGAGCAGTTCTTC.

This clonotype was counted many times. Here the CDR3 DNA reads TGTGCCAGCAGCGGTAGACAGGGTTTAGTGGCAGATACGCAGTATTTT. Residues: CASSGRQGLVADTQYF. The V gene is TRBV7-6, the J gene TRBJ2-3; TRBD1 aligns across 7 bases. V trimming: 5 bases; J trimming: 4 bases; junction bases outside the gene matches: 12. The germline V gene encodes CDR1 SGHVS and CDR2 FNYEAQ. The CDR3 length is 16 residues.

The gene calls are TRBV4-1 and TRBJ2-7, with D perhaps TRBD2 (5 bases). V was clipped by 4 bases and J by 6 bases, with 16 bases between them. CDR3 length: 14 residues. CDR1 MGHRA and CDR2 YSYEKL come from the germline V gene. CDR3 nucleotide sequence: TGCGCCAGCAGCCCACTTGTGGCCAGCGGCGAGCAGTACTTC. Translated: CASSPLVASGEQYF.

The chain couples TRBV5-1 to TRBJ1-2; 7 bases agree with TRBD1. There are 15 residues in the CDR3. From germline, CDR1 is SGHRS and CDR2 YFSETQ. J lost 0 bases, V lost 0 bases, and 2 bases had no gene match. CDR3 protein: CASSLDGTANYGYTF. CDR3 coding DNA: TGCGCCAGCAGCTTGGACGGGACAGCTAACTATGGCTACACCTTC.

This clonotype came up a few times. The DNA of the CDR3 is TGTGCCAGCAGCTTATTGGGACGGTCTAATGAAAAACTGTTTTTT. The encoded protein is CASSLLGRSNEKLFF. The rearrangement joins TRBV7-9 to TRBJ1-4; tentative D call: TRBD1 (5 bases). Trimming cost V 2 bases and J 3 bases, with 10 bases left between them. The CDR3 is made up of 15 amino acids. Germline assignment: CDR1 SEHNR and CDR2 FQNEAQ (reference sequence).

The chain has TRBV2 and TRBJ2-1; D is unclear. Trimming cost V 7 bases and J 2 bases, with 15 bases left between them. This CDR3 contains 15 residues. Germline V gene data show CDR1 as SNHLY and CDR2 as FYNNEI. This chain's CDR3 is CASKDGRGAYNEQFF. As DNA, the CDR3 is TGTGCCAGCAAGGACGGGCGAGGAGCCTACAATGAGCAGTTCTTC.

In DNA, the CDR3 is TGTGCCAGCAGTTCCCTCGGGGGATACGAGCAGTACTTC. Translation gives CASSSLGGYEQYF. The gene calls are TRBV6-6 and TRBJ2-7; TRBD2 is a possible D gene (6 bases). The germline V gene encodes CDR1 MNHNY and CDR2 SVGAGI (reference sequence). There are 13 residues in the CDR3. Trimming pared 4 bases from V and 4 bases from J, leaving 11 bases between.

Many counts were recorded for this clonotype. The chain has TRBV7-9 and TRBJ2-3; D remains unclear. V lost 5 bases and J 5 bases, leaving 5 bases between the germline ends. Germline loops: CDR1 SEHNR, CDR2 FQNEAQ (reference sequence). The CDR3 is 11 amino acids. The CDR3 region is CASSQLDTQYF. In DNA form, the CDR3 reads TGTGCCAGCAGCCAACTAGATACGCAGTATTTT. The full variable domain, its missing parts supplied by reference TRBV7-9 and TRBJ2-3, is DTGVSQNPRHKITKRGQNVTFRCDPISEHNRLYWYRQTLGQGPEFLTYFQNEAQLEKSRLLSDRFSAERPKGSFSTLEIQRTEQGDSAMYLCASSQLDTQYFGPGTRLTVL.

This clonotype was counted only a few times. The gene calls are TRBV6-1 and TRBJ1-5, with D uncertain. This CDR3 has 14 residues. V was cut by 7 bases and J by 0 bases, with 10 bases left in between. CDR1 and CDR2 from the germline V gene are MNHNS and SASEGT. The CDR3 DNA sequence: TGTGCCAGCACTCGGAGGCCTAGCAATCAGCCCCAGCATTTT. It is translated as CASTRRPSNQPQHF.

Ten or more counts support this clonotype. The rearrangement links TRBV7-8 to TRBJ2-7, with D possibly being TRBD1 (6 bases). Germline loops: CDR1 SGHVS, CDR2 FQNEAQ. Trimming cost V 5 bases and J 5 bases, with 16 bases left between them. The CDR3 extends over 14 amino acids. In DNA, the CDR3 is TGTGCCAGCAGCCCCAGGGGAGCGATGGACGAGCAGTACTTC. Protein sequence: CASSPRGAMDEQYF.

This clonotype came up a few times. This rearrangement joins TRBV7-9 to TRBJ2-7; 10 nucleotides align to TRBD2. Per the germline V gene, CDR1 is SEHNR and CDR2 is FQNEAQ (reference sequence). V was clipped by 4 bases and J by 1 base; unmatched bases: 4. The CDR3 totals 15 residues. CDR3 sequence (DNA): TGTGCCAGCAGCTCCCTAGCGGGGGATTCCTACGAGCAGTACTTC. It translates to CASSSLAGDSYEQYF.

This clonotype turned up a few times. The V call is TRBV5-3, the J call TRBJ1-2; no reliable D call. Being an ORF, TRBV5-3 has a function that is uncertain. Trimming took off 8 bases at V and 3 bases at J, with 17 bases between the two ends. This CDR3 has 14 residues. The CDR3 sequence: CASSPMSADYGYTF. In nucleotides, the CDR3 is TGTGCCAGCAGCCCGATGTCGGCTGACTATGGCTACACCTTC.

CDR3 sequence (DNA): TGCAGCGCCGGACATCAGGGGGCATATGGCTACACCTTC. Its translation is CSAGHQGAYGYTF. This rearrangement joins TRBV29-1 to TRBJ1-2; TRBD1 agrees at 8 bases. V lost 7 bases and J lost 5; bases outside the gene matches: 9. This CDR3 spans 13 amino acids. Germline V gene lookup returns CDR1 SQVTM and CDR2 ANQGSEA.

The table lists this clonotype with many counts. The chain is built from TRBV7-2 and TRBJ2-7; 12 bases line up with TRBD2. Germline CDR1 is SGHTA and CDR2 is FQGNSA. V shed 4 bases, J shed 1 base, and the junction held 2 bases outside the gene matches. There are 15 residues in the CDR3. CDR3 residues: CASSSTSGSSYEQYF. CDR3 in DNA: TGTGCCAGCAGCTCGACTAGCGGGAGTTCCTACGAGCAGTACTTC.

Regarding this clonotype: One end of the junction varies from germline; a read error may be responsible. This chain joins TRBV27 and TRBJ1-4, with TRBD1 matching over 9 bases. CDR3 size: 15 residues. Germline V CDR1 and CDR2: MNHEY, SMNVEV (reference sequence). The CDR3 loop is CASSPWTGANEKLSF. CDR3 nucleotide sequence: TGTGCCAGCAGTCCATGGACAGGGGCTAATGAAAAACTGTCTTTT. Supplemented by reference TRBV27 and TRBJ1-4, the full variable domain reads EAQVTQNPRYLITVTGKKLTVTCSQNMNHEYMSWYRQDPGLGLRQIYYSMNVEVTDKGDVPEGYKVSRKEKRNFPLILESPSPNQTSLYFCASSPWTGANEKLSFGSGTQLSVL.

In this sample, this clonotype turned up a few times. The chain recombines TRBV6-5 with TRBJ2-1; D might be TRBD2 (6 bases). The V end was cut by 0 bases, the J end by 4 bases, with 16 bases between. The germline V gene has CDR1 MNHEY and CDR2 SVGAGI. The CDR3 has 17 residues. CDR3 region: CASSYSGGAPLYNEQFF. DNA of the CDR3: TGTGCCAGCAGTTACTCTGGCGGGGCCCCCCTATACAATGAGCAGTTCTTC.

There are a few counts of this clonotype. This chain joins TRBV6-5 and TRBJ2-1; the D call may be TRBD1 or TRBD2 (5 bases each). CDR1 MNHEY and CDR2 SVGAGI come from the germline V gene. The CDR3 sequence is 13 residues long. Trimming took 6 bases from V and 8 from J, leaving 14 bases between them. The CDR3 DNA reads TGTGCCAGCAGACGGGACCCTTCGGATGAGCAGTTCTTC. It codes for CASRRDPSDEQFF.

The V gene is TRBV6-2 or TRBV6-3, the J gene TRBJ2-1; TRBD1 matches at 11 bases. The CDR3 has 18 residues. The V gene end was trimmed by 8 bases and the J gene end by 5 bases; junction bases not matched to a gene: 17. Germline V gene data show CDR1 as MNHEY and CDR2 as SVGEGT. DNA of the CDR3: TGTGCCAGCTTGGGGGGACAGGGGGTAGATTTGACGGACAATGAGCAGTTCTTC. This gives the protein CASLGGQGVDLTDNEQFF.

V is TRBV12-3 or TRBV12-4 and J is TRBJ2-5; either TRBD1 or TRBD2 may fit D (6 bases each). The CDR3 runs to 13 residues. Between the trimmed V and J ends, which lost 6 bases and 3 bases, there was a span of 11 bases. CDR3 DNA sequence: TGTGCCAGCAGGTTGAGGGGGGAAGAGACCCAGTACTTC. It specifies CASRLRGEETQYF.

DNA of the CDR3: TGTGCCAGCAGTTCCCCCTTTGTCGGGGGGGACCAGACCCAGTACTTC. This encodes CASSSPFVGGDQTQYF. The chain recombines TRBV27 with TRBJ2-5; 8 nucleotides line up with TRBD2. The trim removed 4 bases at V and 6 bases at J, leaving 13 bases unmatched. The CDR3 loop spans 16 amino acids. The V gene's germline CDR1 is MNHEY and CDR2 SMNVEV (reference sequence).

This clonotype was counted between two and nine times. The chain has TRBV6-5 and TRBJ2-3, with D perhaps TRBD1 (5 bases). V gave up 2 bases and J gave up 6 bases, with 15 bases separating them. The CDR3 has 15 residues. The germline V gene encodes CDR1 MNHEY and CDR2 SVGAGI. The CDR3 loop reads CASSYDGSKGDTQYF. In DNA, the CDR3 is TGTGCCAGCAGTTACGATGGGTCTAAGGGGGATACGCAGTATTTT.

This clonotype was seen repeatedly, ten times or more. The rearrangement uses TRBV7-9 and TRBJ2-7, with D possibly matching TRBD1 (6 bases). This CDR3 has 13 residues. CDR1 SEHNR and CDR2 FQNEAQ come from the germline V gene (reference sequence). Trimming left V 2 bases short and J 3 bases short, with 8 bases between. The CDR3 here is CASSLTGRYEQYF. CDR3 DNA sequence: TGTGCCAGCAGCTTAACAGGGCGCTACGAGCAGTACTTC.

This clonotype was found many times. The chain recombines TRBV7-2 with TRBJ2-5, with 7 bases aligning to TRBD1. V lost 0 bases and J lost 2; bases outside the gene matches: 3. Germline loops: CDR1 SGHTA, CDR2 FQGNSA. This CDR3 contains 15 residues. For the CDR3, the DNA is TGTGCCAGCAGCTTAGCGCGGACAGGACAAGAGACCCAGTACTTC. This codes for CASSLARTGQETQYF.

This clonotype was counted once. The chain employs TRBV2 and TRBJ2-2, with 9 bases matching TRBD1. The length of the CDR3 is 15 residues. Trimming at V came to 8 bases and at J to 0 bases, leaving 4 bases not matched to a gene. The germline V gene encodes CDR1 SNHLY and CDR2 FYNNEI. The CDR3 spells CASVRQGANTGELFF. CDR3 nucleotides: TGTGCCAGCGTTCGACAGGGGGCGAACACCGGGGAGCTGTTTTTT.